This record concerns one T cell receptor beta chain sequence. Its antigen is currently unknown. The data derive from a study of beta chain features in type 1 diabetes. Study-wide points: Shorter TCRB CDR3s, moderately but significantly so, marked every one of the four CD4+ subsets in Type 1 diabetes patients.

The germline V gene has CDR1 MNHEY and CDR2 SMNVEV (reference sequence). The CDR3 consists of 15 residues. Trimming stripped 5 bases from V and 0 bases from J, with 8 bases between. The whole isolated RNA underwent reverse transcription, so sequencing captured expressed TCRB transcripts. The assay was immunoSEQ multiplex PCR, and TCRdb's table has in-frame clones only and misses some. In the table there are more than 350,000 clones, approximately 10% of which are singletons. The genes are TRBV27 and TRBJ2-6; D remains unclear. The sequenced sample was naive CD4+ T cells from blood. The clonotype originates from a woman in her late teens or twenties in good health. The CDR3 sequence: CASSDRHSGANVLTF. DNA for the CDR3: TGTGCCAGCAGTGACCGACACTCTGGGGCCAACGTCCTGACTTTC.